This is a list of T cell receptor beta chains from one sample in a study of cytomegalovirus exposure and HLA in healthy donors. Method: immunoSEQ multiplex PCR; TCRdb's copy keeps in-frame clones and lacks some. The table shows roughly 120,000 clones, with 65% occurring only once. What was sequenced was PBMCs. Receptors originate from a woman in her 40s in good health and CMV-seropositive. CDR3s include the opening cysteine and the closing phenylalanine or tryptophan. Each record gives: V gene, CDR3 protein.

TRBV27	CASSFLGPYNEQFF
TRBV6-1	CASSVGNSGANVLTF
TRBV28	CASSWTFRDKNEKLFF
TRBV4-3	CASSQGLRTGVTDTQYF
TRBV5-5	CASTYGGPISGNTIYF
TRBV10-3	CAISELDRGDRNTEAFF
TRBV7-9	CASSSGAGYNEQFF
TRBV27	CASSPGSGSEQFF
TRBV5-1	CASRTHWTGRLGTDTQYF
TRBV6-1	CASSAGTPTYGYTF
TRBV30	CAWSEGQDFYYNSPLHF
TRBV6-6	CASSYVEGGQNEQFF
TRBV5-1	CASSFRGLGQETQYF
TRBV25-1	CASSATGTGNTIYF
TRBV5-1	CASSPMAFAVERYEQYF
TRBV7-8	CASSLGAGEDQETQYF
TRBV2	CASSEDRTSGRSYEQYF
TRBV5-4	CASSWGTSGSGYEQYF
TRBV2	CASSEAGVPYNEQFF
TRBV27	CASSPSGGYGLKTYEQYF